Listed below are T cell receptor beta chains from one sample, sequenced in a study of shared clonotypes between healthy human individuals. Only in-frame clones appear in the TCRdb table, and some are missing; sequencing was by immunoSEQ multiplex PCR. The sample consists of approximately 600,000 clones, approximately 96% of them appearing once. The specimen was naive CD8+ T cells sorted from blood. The receptors shown here come from a woman aged 25-40 years in good health. Both conserved end residues are part of each CDR3. The order of the fields is CDR3 protein, J gene, clone size, V gene. For some rows the clone size is stated as once, few or many, or as a class when expanded; others skip it.

CDR3: CASSLGTSGSPYEQYF
J: TRBJ2-7
size: NA
V: TRBV28

CDR3: CASSPPGANYGYTF
J: TRBJ1-2
size: NA
V: TRBV7-9

CDR3: CASSLGHPNTGELFF
J: TRBJ2-2
size: NA
V: TRBV7-9

CDR3: CASSWGDTQYF
J: TRBJ2-3
size: NA
V: TRBV27

CDR3: CASGERGTGELFF
J: TRBJ2-2
size: NA
V: TRBV27

CDR3: CASSLAPAGGGQPQHF
J: TRBJ1-5
size: NA
V: TRBV7-8

CDR3: CASSEAGAARETYEQYF
J: TRBJ2-7
size: NA
V: TRBV2

CDR3: CASSSGVNTEAFF
J: TRBJ1-1
size: NA
V: TRBV5-4

CDR3: CSVVRSTGELFF
J: TRBJ2-2
size: NA
V: TRBV29-1

CDR3: CASSPVGGAQGANVLTF
J: TRBJ2-6
size: once
V: TRBV27

CDR3: CASGENGGTNYGYTF
J: TRBJ1-2
size: few
V: TRBV28

CDR3: CATSTGQFTDTQYF
J: TRBJ2-3
size: once
V: TRBV15

CDR3: CASSQGGINQPQHF
J: TRBJ1-5
size: NA
V: TRBV16

CDR3: CASRKAGGAWDTEAFF
J: TRBJ1-1
size: NA
V: TRBV2

CDR3: CASRDRGSYEQYF
J: TRBJ2-7
size: NA
V: TRBV5-4

CDR3: CASSQRGQISGANVLTF
J: TRBJ2-6
size: NA
V: TRBV4-2

CDR3: CASSFSPERADTQYF
J: TRBJ2-3
size: NA
V: TRBV6-5

CDR3: CSVEDTAKTQYF
J: TRBJ2-5
size: NA
V: TRBV29-1

CDR3: CASSIDFSSNQPQHF
J: TRBJ1-5
size: NA
V: TRBV19

CDR3: CAWSPGVGEAFF
J: TRBJ1-1
size: NA
V: TRBV30

CDR3: CASSQGLAGNNEQFF
J: TRBJ2-1
size: NA
V: TRBV4-1

CDR3: CASSDRPGTGTYEQYF
J: TRBJ2-7
size: NA
V: TRBV7-6

CDR3: CASSSPRTTEAFF
J: TRBJ1-1
size: NA
V: TRBV7-9

CDR3: CASSLVGGYNQPQHF
J: TRBJ1-5
size: NA
V: TRBV27

CDR3: CASSSGTSFGGELFF
J: TRBJ2-2
size: NA
V: TRBV28

CDR3: CASSSPQGMRVPGTEAFF
J: TRBJ1-1
size: NA
V: TRBV19

CDR3: CASSSRTRSSYEQYF
J: TRBJ2-7
size: NA
V: TRBV7-8

CDR3: CASSSTGADQPQHF
J: TRBJ1-5
size: NA
V: TRBV27

CDR3: CASSPRDNRDTQYF
J: TRBJ2-3
size: NA
V: TRBV28

CDR3: CASSLGLDAGRQYF
J: TRBJ2-3
size: NA
V: TRBV5-6

CDR3: CAISETGGLGHEQYF
J: TRBJ2-7
size: NA
V: TRBV10-3

CDR3: CASSFERAPDTQYF
J: TRBJ2-3
size: NA
V: TRBV11-2

CDR3: CASSQPTGAGYTEAFF
J: TRBJ1-1
size: NA
V: TRBV28

CDR3: CASRQGETQYF
J: TRBJ2-5
size: NA
V: TRBV27

CDR3: CASSPTLRAYEQYF
J: TRBJ2-7
size: NA
V: TRBV7-9

CDR3: CASSGETDGDTEAFF
J: TRBJ1-1
size: NA
V: TRBV9

CDR3: CASSLGERSYEQYF
J: TRBJ2-7
size: NA
V: TRBV7-6

CDR3: CSVPGQGNYGYTF
J: TRBJ1-2
size: NA
V: TRBV29-1

CDR3: CASSLSPHGSGNTIYF
J: TRBJ1-3
size: NA
V: TRBV7-2

CDR3: CASSYSSGTVNYGYTF
J: TRBJ1-2
size: once
V: TRBV6-5

CDR3: CASSQGSASGSYNEQFF
J: TRBJ2-1
size: NA
V: TRBV4-1

CDR3: CASSLSGWAEAFF
J: TRBJ1-1
size: NA
V: TRBV27